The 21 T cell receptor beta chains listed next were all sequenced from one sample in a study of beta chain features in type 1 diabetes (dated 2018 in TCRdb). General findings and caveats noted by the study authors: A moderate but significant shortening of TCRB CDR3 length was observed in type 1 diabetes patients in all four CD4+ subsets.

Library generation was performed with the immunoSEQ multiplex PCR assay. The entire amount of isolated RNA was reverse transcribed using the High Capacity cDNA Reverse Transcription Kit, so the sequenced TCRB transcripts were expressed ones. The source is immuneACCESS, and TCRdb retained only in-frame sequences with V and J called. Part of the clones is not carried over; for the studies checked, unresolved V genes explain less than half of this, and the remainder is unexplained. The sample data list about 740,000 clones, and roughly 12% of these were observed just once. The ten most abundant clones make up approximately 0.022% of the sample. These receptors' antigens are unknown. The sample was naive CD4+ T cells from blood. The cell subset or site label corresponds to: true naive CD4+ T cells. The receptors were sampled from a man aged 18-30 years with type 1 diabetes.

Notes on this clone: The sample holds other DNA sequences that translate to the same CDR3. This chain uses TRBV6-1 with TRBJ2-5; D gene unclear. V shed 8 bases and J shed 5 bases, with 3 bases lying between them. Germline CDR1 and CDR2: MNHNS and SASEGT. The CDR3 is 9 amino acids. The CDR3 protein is CASGETQYF. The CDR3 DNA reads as TGTGCCAGCGGGGAGACCCAGTACTTC.

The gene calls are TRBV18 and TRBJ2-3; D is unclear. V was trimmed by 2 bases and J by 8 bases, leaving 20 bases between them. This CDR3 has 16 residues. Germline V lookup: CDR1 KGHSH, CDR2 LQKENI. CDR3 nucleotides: TGTGCCAGCTCACCAAGGTCGGCAGCCGACGTCGGTACGCAGTATTTT. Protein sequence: CASSPRSAADVGTQYF.

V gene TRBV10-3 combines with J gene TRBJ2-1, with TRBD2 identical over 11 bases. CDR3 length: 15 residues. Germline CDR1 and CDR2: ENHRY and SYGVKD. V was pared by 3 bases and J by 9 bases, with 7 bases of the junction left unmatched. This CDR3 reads CAISELAGGPGEQFF. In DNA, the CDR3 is TGTGCCATCAGTGAATTAGCGGGGGGGCCTGGTGAGCAGTTCTTC.

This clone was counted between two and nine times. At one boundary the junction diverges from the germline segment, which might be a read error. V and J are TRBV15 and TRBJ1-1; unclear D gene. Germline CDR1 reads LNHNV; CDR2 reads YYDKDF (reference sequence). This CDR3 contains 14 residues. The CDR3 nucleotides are TGTGCCACCAGCCGAGAAAGTGGTCCCCAGTATGCGATCTTT. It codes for CATSRESGPQYAIF.

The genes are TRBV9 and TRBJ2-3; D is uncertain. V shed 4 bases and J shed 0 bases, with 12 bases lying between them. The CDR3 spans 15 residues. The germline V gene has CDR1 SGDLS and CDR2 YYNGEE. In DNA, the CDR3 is TGTGCCAGCAGCTCGGGTATTGGCAGCACAGATACGCAGTATTTT. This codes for CASSSGIGSTDTQYF.

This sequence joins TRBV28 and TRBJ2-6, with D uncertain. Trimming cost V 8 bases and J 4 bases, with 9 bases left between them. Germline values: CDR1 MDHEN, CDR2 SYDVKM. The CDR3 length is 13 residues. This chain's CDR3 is CASQAPGANVLTF. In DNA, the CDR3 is TGTGCCAGCCAGGCTCCCGGGGCCAACGTCCTGACTTTC.

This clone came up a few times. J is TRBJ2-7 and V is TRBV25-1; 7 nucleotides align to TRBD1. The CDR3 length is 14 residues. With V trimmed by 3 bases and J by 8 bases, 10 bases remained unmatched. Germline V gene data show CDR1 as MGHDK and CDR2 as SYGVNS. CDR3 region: CASSDQDRPWKQYF. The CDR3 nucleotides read TGTGCCAGCAGTGACCAGGACAGGCCCTGGAAGCAGTACTTC.

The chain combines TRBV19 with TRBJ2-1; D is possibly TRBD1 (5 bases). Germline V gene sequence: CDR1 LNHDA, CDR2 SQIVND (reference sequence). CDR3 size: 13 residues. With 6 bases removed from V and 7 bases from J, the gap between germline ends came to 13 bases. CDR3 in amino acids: CASSPDSQNEQFF. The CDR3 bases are TGTGCCAGTAGCCCCGACAGCCAGAATGAGCAGTTCTTC.

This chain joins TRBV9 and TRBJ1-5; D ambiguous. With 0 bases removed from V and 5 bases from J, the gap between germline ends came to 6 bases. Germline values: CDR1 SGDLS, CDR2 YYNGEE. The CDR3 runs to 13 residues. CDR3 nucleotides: TGTGCCAGCAGCGTAGGTCCCGATCAGCCCCAGCATTTT. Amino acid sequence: CASSVGPDQPQHF.

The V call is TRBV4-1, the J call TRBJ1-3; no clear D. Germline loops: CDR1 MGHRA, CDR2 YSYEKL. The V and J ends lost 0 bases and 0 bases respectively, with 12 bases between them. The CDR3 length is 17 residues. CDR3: CASSQDPVGFSGNTIYF. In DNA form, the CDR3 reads TGCGCCAGCAGCCAAGATCCCGTGGGTTTCTCTGGAAACACCATATATTTT.

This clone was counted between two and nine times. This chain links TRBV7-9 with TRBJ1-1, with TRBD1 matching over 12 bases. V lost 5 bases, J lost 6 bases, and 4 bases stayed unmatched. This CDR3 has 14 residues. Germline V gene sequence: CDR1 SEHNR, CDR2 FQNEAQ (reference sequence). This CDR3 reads CASSRDRGLSEAFF. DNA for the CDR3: TGTGCCAGCAGCCGGGACAGGGGGCTGTCTGAAGCTTTCTTT.

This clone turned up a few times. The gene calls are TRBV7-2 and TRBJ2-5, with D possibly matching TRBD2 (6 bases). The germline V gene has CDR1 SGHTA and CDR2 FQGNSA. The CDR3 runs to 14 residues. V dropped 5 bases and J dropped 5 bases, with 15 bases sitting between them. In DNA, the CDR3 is TGTGCCAGCAGCCGGGAGTCCTCTAGGGAGACCCAGTACTTC. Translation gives CASSRESSRETQYF.

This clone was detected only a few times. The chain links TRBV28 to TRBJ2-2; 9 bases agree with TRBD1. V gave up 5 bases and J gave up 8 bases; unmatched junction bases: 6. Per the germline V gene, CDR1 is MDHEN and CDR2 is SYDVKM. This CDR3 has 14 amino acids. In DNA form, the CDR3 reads TGTGCCAGCAGTAAACAGGGGGCTCTTGGGGAGCTGTTTTTT. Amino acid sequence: CASSKQGALGELFF.

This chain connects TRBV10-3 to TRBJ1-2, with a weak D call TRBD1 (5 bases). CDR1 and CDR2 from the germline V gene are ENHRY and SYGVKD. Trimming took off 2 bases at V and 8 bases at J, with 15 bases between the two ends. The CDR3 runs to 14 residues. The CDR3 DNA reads TGTGCCATCAGTGAGCAGGACACAAACGGAGGCTACACCTTC. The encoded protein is CAISEQDTNGGYTF.

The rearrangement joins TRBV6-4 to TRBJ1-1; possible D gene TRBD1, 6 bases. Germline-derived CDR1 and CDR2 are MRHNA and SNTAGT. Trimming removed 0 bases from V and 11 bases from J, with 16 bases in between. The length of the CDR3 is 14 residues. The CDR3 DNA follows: TGTGCCAGCAGTGACTCAGGGGGAGAAGGTAACGCTTTCTTT. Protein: CASSDSGGEGNAFF.

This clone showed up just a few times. CDR3 region: CASSQGHLIGEQYF. CDR3 nucleotides: TGCGCCAGCAGCCAAGGGCACTTAATCGGCGAGCAGTACTTC. This sequence joins TRBV4-1 and TRBJ2-7; no clear D gene. This CDR3 region has 14 residues. Germline V gene lookup returns CDR1 MGHRA and CDR2 YSYEKL. Deletions cut 1 base from V and 6 bases from J, with 13 bases between.

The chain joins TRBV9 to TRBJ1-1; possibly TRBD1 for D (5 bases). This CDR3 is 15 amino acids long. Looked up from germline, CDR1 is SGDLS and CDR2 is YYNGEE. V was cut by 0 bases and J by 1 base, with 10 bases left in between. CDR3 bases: TGTGCCAGCAGCGTAGTGGGCAGGGAGAACACTGAAGCTTTCTTT. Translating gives CASSVVGRENTEAFF. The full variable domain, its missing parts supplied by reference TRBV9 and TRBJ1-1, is DSGVTQTPKHLITATGQRVTLRCSPRSGDLSVYWYQQSLDQGLQFLIQYYNGEERAKGNILERFSAQQFPDLHSELNLSSLELGDSALYFCASSVVGRENTEAFFGQGTRLTVV.

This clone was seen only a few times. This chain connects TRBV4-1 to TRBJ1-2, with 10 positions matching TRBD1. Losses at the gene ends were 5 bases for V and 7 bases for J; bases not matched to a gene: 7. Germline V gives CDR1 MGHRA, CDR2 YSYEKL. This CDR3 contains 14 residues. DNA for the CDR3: TGCGCCAGCAGCAAACCTGGACAGGGGGGTGGCTACACCTTC. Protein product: CASSKPGQGGGYTF.

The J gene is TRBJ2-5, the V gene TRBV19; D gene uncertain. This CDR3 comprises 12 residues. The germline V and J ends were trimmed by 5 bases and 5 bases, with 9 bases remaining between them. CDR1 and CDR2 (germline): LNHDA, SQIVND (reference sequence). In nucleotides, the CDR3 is TGTGCCAGTAGTCGTGAACCGGAGACCCAGTACTTC. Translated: CASSREPETQYF.

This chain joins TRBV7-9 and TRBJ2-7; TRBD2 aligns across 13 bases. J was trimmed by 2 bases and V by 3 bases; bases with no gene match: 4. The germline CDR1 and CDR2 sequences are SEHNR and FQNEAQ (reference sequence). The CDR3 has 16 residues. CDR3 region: CASSLGTSGDPYEQYF. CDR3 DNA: TGTGCCAGCAGCTTGGGGACTAGCGGGGACCCCTACGAGCAGTACTTC.

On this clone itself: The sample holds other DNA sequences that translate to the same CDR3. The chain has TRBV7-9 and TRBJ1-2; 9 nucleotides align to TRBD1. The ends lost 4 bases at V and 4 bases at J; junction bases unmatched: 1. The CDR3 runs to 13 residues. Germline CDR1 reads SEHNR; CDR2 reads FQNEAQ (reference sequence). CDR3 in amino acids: CASSSGQGYGYTF. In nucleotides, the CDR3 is TGTGCCAGCAGCTCGGGACAGGGCTATGGCTACACCTTC. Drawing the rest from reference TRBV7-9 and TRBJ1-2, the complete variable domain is DTGVSQNPRHKITKRGQNVTFRCDPISEHNRLYWYRQTLGQGPEFLTYFQNEAQLEKSRLLSDRFSAERPKGSFSTLEIQRTEQGDSAMYLCASSSGQGYGYTFGSGTRLTVV.